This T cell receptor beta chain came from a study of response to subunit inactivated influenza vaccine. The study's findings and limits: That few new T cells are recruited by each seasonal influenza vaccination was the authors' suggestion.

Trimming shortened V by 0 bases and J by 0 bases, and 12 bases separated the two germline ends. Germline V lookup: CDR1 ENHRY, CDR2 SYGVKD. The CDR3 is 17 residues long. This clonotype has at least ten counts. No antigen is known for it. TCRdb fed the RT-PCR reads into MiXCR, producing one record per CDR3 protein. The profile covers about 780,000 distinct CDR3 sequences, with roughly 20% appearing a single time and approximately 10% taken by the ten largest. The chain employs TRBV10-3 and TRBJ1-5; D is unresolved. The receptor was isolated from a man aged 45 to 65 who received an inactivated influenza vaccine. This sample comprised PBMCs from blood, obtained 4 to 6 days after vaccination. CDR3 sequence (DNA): TGTGCCATCAGTGAGTCAGCGGGGAGAGATAGCAATCAGCCCCAGCATTTT. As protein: CAISESAGRDSNQPQHF.